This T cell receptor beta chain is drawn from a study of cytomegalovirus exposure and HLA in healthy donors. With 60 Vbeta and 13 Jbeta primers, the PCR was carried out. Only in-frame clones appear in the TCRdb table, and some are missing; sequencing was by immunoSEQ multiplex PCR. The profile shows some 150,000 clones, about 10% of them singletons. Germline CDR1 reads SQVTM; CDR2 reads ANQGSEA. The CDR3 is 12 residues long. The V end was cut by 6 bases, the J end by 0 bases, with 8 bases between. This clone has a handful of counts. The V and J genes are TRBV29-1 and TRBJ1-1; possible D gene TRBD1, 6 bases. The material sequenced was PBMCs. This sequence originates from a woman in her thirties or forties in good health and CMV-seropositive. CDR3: CSVGGVNTEAFF. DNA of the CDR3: TGCAGCGTAGGGGGAGTGAACACTGAAGCTTTCTTT.